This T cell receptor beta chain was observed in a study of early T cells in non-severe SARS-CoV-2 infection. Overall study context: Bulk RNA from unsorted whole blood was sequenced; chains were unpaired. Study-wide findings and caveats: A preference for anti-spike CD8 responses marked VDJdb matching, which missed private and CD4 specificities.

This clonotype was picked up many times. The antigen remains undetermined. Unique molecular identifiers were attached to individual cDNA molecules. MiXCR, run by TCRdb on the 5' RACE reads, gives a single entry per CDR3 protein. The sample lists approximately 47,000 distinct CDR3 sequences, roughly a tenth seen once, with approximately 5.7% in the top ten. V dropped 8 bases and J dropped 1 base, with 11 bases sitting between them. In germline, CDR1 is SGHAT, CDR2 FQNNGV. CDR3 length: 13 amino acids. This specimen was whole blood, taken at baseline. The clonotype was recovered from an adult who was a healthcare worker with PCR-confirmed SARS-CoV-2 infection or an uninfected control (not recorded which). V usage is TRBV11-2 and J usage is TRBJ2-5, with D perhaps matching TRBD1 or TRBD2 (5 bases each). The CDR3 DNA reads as TGTGCCAGCGGGGGAGTTGCCCAAGAGACCCAGTACTTC. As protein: CASGGVAQETQYF.